This TCR beta chain emerged from a study of T-cell memory formation after mild COVID-19. General study results and limits: Memory from before infection featured some responding clones, which suggests cross-reactive memory joined.

This clonotype was seen only a few times. Its specificity is not known. One entry per CDR3 protein results from TCRdb running MiXCR on the 5' RACE reads. The sample has about 50,000 distinct CDR3 sequences, 10% to 15% seen once. The J segment lost 2 bases and the V segment lost 6 bases, leaving 1 base of the junction unmatched. This CDR3 is built from 13 residues. This chain connects TRBV12-3 or TRBV12-4 to TRBJ1-5; 7 bases line up with TRBD1. The specimen sequenced was PBMCs or a T cell subset sorted from them (not recorded which). The source of this sequence is a man between 18 and 29 years old who had mild COVID-19 (a few samples of this study predate the infection). Cell type and time point are not known. The CDR3 DNA reads TGTGCCAGCAGGGGGACAGGCAATCAGCCCCAGCATTTT. Translated: CASRGTGNQPQHF.